This entry is about one T cell receptor beta chain. Antigen: not known. The sample comes from a study of cytomegalovirus exposure and HLA in healthy donors. Findings and limits, study-wide: Confirmation in vitro established that three CMV-associated chains were specific for CMV antigens. Later, an analysis showed that TCR beta chains associated with HLA were more clonally expanded than others that were equally common.

Germline CDR1 is MNHNS and CDR2 is SASEGT. The CDR3 covers 18 residues. The J segment lost 0 bases and the V segment lost 2 bases, leaving 6 bases of the junction unmatched. Each donor was healthy, and each was a bone marrow donor. Use of 60 Vbeta and 13 Jbeta primers characterized the PCR. The protocol was immunoSEQ multiplex PCR, while the TCRdb copy is restricted to in-frame clones and leaves out a portion. This sample has about 160,000 clones, with about four fifths found just once. The gene calls are TRBV6-1 and TRBJ1-5; 11 bases line up with TRBD1. Sequencing input: PBMCs. This clonotype was obtained from a woman in her 50s in good health and CMV-seronegative. The CDR3 sequence is CASSEIRTGGLSNQPQHF. Written as DNA, the CDR3 is TGTGCCAGCAGTGAAATCAGGACAGGGGGCCTTAGCAATCAGCCCCAGCATTTT.